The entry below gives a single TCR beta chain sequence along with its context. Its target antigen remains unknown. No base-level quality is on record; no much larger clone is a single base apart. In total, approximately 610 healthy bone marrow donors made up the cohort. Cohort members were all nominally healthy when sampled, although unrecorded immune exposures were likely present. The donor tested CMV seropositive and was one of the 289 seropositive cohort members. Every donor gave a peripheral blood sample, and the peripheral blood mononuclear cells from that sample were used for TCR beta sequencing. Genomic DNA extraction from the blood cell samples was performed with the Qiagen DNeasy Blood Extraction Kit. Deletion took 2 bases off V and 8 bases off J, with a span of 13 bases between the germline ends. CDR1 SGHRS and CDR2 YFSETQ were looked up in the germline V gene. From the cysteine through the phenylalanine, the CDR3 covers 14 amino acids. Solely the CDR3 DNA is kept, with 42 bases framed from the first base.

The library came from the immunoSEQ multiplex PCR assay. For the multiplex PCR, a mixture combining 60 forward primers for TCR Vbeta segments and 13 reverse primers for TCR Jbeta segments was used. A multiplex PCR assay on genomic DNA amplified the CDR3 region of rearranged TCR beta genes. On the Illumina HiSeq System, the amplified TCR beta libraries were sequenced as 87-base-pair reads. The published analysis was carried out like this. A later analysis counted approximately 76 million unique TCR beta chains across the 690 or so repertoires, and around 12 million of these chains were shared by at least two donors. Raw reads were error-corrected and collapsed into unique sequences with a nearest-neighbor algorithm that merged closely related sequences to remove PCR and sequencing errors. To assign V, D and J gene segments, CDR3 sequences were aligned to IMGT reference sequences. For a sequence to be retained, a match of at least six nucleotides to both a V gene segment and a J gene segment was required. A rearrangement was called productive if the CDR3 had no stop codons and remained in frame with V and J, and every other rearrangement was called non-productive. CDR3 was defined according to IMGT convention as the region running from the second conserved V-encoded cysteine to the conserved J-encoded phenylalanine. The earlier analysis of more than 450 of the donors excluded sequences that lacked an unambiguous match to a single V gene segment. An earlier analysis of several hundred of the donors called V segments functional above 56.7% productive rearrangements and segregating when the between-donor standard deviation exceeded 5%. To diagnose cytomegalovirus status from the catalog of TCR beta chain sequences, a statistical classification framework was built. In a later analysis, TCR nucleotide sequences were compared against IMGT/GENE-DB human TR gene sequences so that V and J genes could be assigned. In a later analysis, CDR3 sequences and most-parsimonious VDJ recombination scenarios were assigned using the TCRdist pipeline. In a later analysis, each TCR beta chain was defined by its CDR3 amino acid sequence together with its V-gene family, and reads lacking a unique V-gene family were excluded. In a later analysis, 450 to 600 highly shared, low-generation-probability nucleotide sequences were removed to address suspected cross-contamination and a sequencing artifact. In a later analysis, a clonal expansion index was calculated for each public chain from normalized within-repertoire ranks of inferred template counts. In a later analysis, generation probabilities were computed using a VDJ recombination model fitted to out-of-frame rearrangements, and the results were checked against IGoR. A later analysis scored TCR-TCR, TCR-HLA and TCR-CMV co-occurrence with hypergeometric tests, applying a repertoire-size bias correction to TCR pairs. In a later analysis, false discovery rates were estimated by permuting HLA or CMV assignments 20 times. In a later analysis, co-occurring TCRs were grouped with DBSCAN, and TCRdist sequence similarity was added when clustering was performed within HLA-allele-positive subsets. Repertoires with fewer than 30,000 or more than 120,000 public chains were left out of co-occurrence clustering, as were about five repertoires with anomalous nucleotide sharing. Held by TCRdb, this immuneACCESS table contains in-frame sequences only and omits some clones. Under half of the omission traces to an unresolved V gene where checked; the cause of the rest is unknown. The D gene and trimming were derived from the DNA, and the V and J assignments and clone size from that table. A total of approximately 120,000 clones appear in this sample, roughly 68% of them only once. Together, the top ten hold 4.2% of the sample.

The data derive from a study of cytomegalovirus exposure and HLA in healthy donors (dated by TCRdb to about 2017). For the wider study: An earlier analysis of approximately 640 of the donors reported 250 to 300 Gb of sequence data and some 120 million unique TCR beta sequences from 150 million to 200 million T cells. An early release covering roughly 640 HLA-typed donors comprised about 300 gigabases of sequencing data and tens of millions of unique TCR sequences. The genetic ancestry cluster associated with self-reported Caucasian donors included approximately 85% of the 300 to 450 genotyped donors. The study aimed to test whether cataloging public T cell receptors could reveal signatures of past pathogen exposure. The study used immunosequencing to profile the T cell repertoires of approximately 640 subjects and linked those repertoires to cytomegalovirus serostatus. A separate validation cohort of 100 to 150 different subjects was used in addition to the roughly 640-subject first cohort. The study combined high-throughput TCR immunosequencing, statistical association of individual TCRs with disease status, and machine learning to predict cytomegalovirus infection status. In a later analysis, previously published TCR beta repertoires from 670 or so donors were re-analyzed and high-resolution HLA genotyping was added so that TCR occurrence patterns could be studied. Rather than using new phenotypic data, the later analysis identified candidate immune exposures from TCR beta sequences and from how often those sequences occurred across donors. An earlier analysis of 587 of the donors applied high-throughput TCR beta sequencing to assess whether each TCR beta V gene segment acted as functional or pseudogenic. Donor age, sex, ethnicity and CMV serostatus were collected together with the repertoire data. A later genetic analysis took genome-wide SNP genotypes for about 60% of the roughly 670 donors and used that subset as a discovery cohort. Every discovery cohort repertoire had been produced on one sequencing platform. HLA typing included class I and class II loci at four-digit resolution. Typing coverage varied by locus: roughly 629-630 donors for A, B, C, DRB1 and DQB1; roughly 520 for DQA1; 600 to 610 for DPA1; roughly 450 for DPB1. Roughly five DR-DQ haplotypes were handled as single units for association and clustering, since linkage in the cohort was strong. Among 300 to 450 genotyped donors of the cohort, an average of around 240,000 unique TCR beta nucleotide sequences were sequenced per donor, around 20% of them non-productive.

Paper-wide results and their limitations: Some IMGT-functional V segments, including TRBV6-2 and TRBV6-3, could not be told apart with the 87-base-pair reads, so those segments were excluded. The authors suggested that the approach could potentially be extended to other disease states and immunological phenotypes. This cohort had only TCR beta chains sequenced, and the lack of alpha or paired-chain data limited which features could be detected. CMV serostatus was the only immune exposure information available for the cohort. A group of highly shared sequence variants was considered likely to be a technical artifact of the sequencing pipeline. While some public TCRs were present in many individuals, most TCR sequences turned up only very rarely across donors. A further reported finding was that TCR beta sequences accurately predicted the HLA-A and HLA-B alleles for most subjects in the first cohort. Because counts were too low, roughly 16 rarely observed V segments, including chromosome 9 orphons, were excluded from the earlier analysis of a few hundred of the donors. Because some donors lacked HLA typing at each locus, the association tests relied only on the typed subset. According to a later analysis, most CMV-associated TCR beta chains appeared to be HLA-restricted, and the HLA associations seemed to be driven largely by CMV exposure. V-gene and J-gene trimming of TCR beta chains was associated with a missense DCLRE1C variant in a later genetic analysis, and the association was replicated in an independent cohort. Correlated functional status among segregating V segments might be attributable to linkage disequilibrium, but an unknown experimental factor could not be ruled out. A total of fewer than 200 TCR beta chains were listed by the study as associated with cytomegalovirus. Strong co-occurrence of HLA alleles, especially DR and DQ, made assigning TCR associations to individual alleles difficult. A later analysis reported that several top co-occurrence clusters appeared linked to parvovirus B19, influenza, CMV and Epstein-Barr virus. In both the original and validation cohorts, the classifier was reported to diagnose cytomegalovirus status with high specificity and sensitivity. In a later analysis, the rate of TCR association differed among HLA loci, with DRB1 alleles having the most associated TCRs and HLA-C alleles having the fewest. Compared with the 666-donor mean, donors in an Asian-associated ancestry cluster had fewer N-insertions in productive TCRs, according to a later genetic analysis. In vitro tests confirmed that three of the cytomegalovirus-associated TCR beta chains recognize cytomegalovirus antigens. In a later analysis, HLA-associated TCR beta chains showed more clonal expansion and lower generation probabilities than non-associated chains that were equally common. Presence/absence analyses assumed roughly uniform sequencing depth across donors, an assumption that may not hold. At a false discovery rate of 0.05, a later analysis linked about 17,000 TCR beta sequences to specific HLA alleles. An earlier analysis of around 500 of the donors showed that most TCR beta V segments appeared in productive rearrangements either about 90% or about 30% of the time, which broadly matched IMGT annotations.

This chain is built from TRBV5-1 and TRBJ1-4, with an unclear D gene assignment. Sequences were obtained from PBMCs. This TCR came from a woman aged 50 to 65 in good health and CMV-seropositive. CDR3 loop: CASSLTWRSEKLFF. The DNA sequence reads TGCGCCAGCAGCTTAACATGGCGGTCCGAAAAACTGTTTTTT.